This paragraph reports one T cell receptor beta chain. The V gene's germline CDR1 is SGHRS and CDR2 YFSETQ. V lost 5 bases and J lost 4, with 16 bases in between. The CDR3 covers 16 residues. The data were taken from a study of blood T cell repertoires in COVID-19. Study information: Spain, Italy and the United States supplied samples that represented acute and convalescent COVID-19. PBMCs, B-cell-depleted T cells, or T cells were the source of the cDNA or gDNA that made up the material.

Followed over time, Seattle patients had been enrolled while infection was active. In the original analysis: By means of reference gene primer amplification, nucleated cell counts were estimated. Libraries were prepared by immunoSEQ multiplex PCR; TCRdb keeps only in-frame clonotypes and omits some of them. Clone size and V and J calls were adopted from that table, with D and trimming inferred from the DNA. Here the sample spans about 130,000 clones, about nine tenths being singletons. The chain carries TRBV5-1 and TRBJ1-6, with D possibly being TRBD1 (6 bases). Specimen: peripheral blood. The sequence was collected from a woman in her sixties or seventies with COVID-19, enrolled during active disease. DNA of the CDR3: TGCGCCAGCAGGATAAACCTACAGGGATATAATTCACCCCTCCACTTT. This gives the protein CASRINLQGYNSPLHF.